The rows below give T cell receptor beta chains drawn from one sample of a study of blood T cell repertoires in COVID-19. The table came from immunoSEQ multiplex PCR; TCRdb's copy has only in-frame clones and leaves some out. The data show fewer than 250,000 clones, approximately 86% seen once. The material sequenced was PBMCs or T cells enriched from blood (not recorded which). These receptors were collected from a woman between 40 and 55 years old with acute COVID-19. Both conserved end residues are part of each CDR3. The D gene is left open where the match is weak. Clone size is shown for a subset of rows, as once, few, many or a class of expanded clone.

d_gene	v_gene	abundance	j_gene	CDR3nt	CDR3aa
.	TRBV7-6	.	TRBJ2-1	TGTGCCAGCAGCTTAACAGGTCGCGGGACTGAGCTAGAGGGGCAGTTCTTC	CASSLTGRGTELEGQFF
.	TRBV6-5	few	TRBJ2-7	TGTGCCAGCAGAGCCGACACAACCCGCCTGGGGCAGTACTTC	CASRADTTRLGQYF
.	TRBV15	.	TRBJ1-5	TGTGCCACCAGCAGCAAGCAGGGTTCTAGCAATCAGCCCCAGCATTTT	CATSSKQGSSNQPQHF
.	TRBV18	.	TRBJ1-3	TGTGCCAGCTCACCACCGGGGGGATCTGGAAACACCATATATTTT	CASSPPGGSGNTIYF
TRBD2	TRBV7-2	.	TRBJ2-3	TGTGCCAGCAGACCCACTGGCGGGGGGGATACGCAGTATTTT	CASRPTGGGDTQYF
.	TRBV28	.	TRBJ2-7	TGTGCCAGCAGCGCCCGGGGGACAGTATCCTACGAGCAGTACTTC	CASSARGTVSYEQYF
.	TRBV11-2	.	TRBJ1-5	TGTGCCAGCAGCTTATTCGACAGGTGGCAGCCCCAGCATTTT	CASSLFDRWQPQHF
TRBD1	TRBV15	.	TRBJ2-7	TGTGCCACCAGCAGGCCCGCGGGGCAGGGGGCCCACGAGCAGTACTTC	CATSRPAGQGAHEQYF
.	TRBV19	.	TRBJ1-2	TGTGCCAGTAGTTCCGGCGGGGGGCTGCTCCGTGGCTACACCTTC	CASSSGGGLLRGYTF
TRBD2	TRBV27	.	TRBJ2-1	TGTGCCAGCAGTCTAGCGGGAGGGCCCTACAATGAGCAGTTCTTC	CASSLAGGPYNEQFF
TRBD1	TRBV27	.	TRBJ2-3	TGTGCCAGCAGTTCGGGACAGTGGAACACAGATACGCAGTATTTT	CASSSGQWNTDTQYF
.	TRBV28	.	TRBJ1-1	TGTGCCAGCAGTTTGCGGGGGGCGGTCGGGACTGAAGCTTTCTTT	CASSLRGAVGTEAFF
TRBD1	TRBV27	.	TRBJ1-6	TGTGCCAGCAAGCGAGGGGGACAGAATAATTCACCCCTCCACTTT	CASKRGGQNNSPLHF
.	TRBV7-2	.	TRBJ1-2	TGTGCCAGCAAAAAGTCAGGCCTAGGGGAAGGCTACACCTTC	CASKKSGLGEGYTF
TRBD1	TRBV28	.	TRBJ1-2	TGTGCCAGCAAAGTATTCGGGACAGGATATGGCTACACCTTC	CASKVFGTGYGYTF
TRBD2	TRBV25-1	.	TRBJ2-2	TGTGCCAGCAGTGAATGGACTAGCGGCGGGACCGGGGAGCTGTTTTTT	CASSEWTSGGTGELFF
.	TRBV7-2	few	TRBJ2-7	TGTGCCAGCAGCTTACATTTTCTACCCCCCTACGAGCAGTACTTC	CASSLHFLPPYEQYF
TRBD2	TRBV4-1	.	TRBJ2-3	TGCGCCAGCAGCCAAGCCGCGGGGGACAGCACAGATACGCAGTATTTT	CASSQAAGDSTDTQYF
.	TRBV11-3	.	TRBJ2-7	TGTGCCAGCAGCCTAGGGGCAACCCCCCCCGAGCAGTACTTC	CASSLGATPPEQYF
TRBD1	TRBV29-1	.	TRBJ1-1	TGCAGCGTGGGACAGGGGTCGGGAACTGAAGCTTTCTTT	CSVGQGSGTEAFF
.	TRBV7-7	.	TRBJ1-3	TGTGCCAGCAGCTTCCTCGCCTCAGAATTCTCAAACACCATATATTTT	CASSFLASEFSNTIYF
TRBD2	TRBV9	.	TRBJ2-1	TGTGCCAGCAGCGTAGGAACGGGAGGGCCCGATGAGCAGTTCTTC	CASSVGTGGPDEQFF
.	TRBV3-1/TRBV3-2	.	TRBJ2-1	TGTGCCAGCAGCCAAGATTTAACTGGGGAGCTCAATGAGCAGTTCTTC	CASSQDLTGELNEQFF
.	TRBV28	.	TRBJ2-3	TGTGCCAGCAGTTTTGGCGGGGCCTCCACAGATACGCAGTATTTT	CASSFGGASTDTQYF
.	TRBV7-9	.	TRBJ2-1	TGTGCCAGCAGGGTCGCGGGCTCCTACAATGAGCAGTTCTTC	CASRVAGSYNEQFF
TRBD2	TRBV6-5	.	TRBJ2-3	TGTGCCAGCAATCCCGGGACTAGCGGCTCAGATACGCAGTATTTT	CASNPGTSGSDTQYF
.	TRBV4-2	.	TRBJ1-2	TGTGCCAGCAGCCAAGAGTCAAGGGGTGAAAATGGCTACACCTTC	CASSQESRGENGYTF
TRBD2	TRBV6-5	.	TRBJ2-7	TGTGCCAGCAGGTCGACTAGCGGAACCTACGAGCAGTACTTC	CASRSTSGTYEQYF
TRBD2	TRBV20-1	once	TRBJ2-1	TGCAGTGCTAGTCGGCTAGCGGGGTACAATGAGCAGTTCTTC	CSASRLAGYNEQFF
.	TRBV7-3	.	TRBJ2-3	TGTGCCAGCAGCTTCTCAGGGGCCCCTACGCAGTATTTT	CASSFSGAPTQYF
TRBD2	TRBV13	.	TRBJ2-3	TGTGCCAGCAGCTCGCCAGGGGAGCGGGAGATGATTGGAGATACGCAGTATTTT	CASSSPGEREMIGDTQYF
TRBD2	TRBV18	.	TRBJ2-3	TGTGCCAGCTCACCGAGGAGCGGGAGAAGCACAGATACGCAGTATTTT	CASSPRSGRSTDTQYF
.	TRBV19	.	TRBJ1-1	TGTGCCAGTAGATCTGGACAGATGAACACTGAAGCTTTCTTT	CASRSGQMNTEAFF
TRBD1	TRBV24-1	few	TRBJ2-7	TGTGCCACCAGTCAGGGGACAGGGCTCTCCTACGAGCAGTACTTC	CATSQGTGLSYEQYF
.	TRBV18	.	TRBJ2-5	TGTGCCAGCTCACCGACGTTGGGAGGCAAGACCCGACGGCAAGAGACCCAGTACTTC	CASSPTLGGKTRRQETQYF